This T cell receptor (beta chain) was identified in a study of Ad26.COV2.S vaccination and SARS-CoV-2 variants (dated by TCRdb to 2020 to 2023). General notes on the study: Vaccine-arm donors were drawn from COV1001, a multicentre, randomized, double-blind, placebo-controlled phase I-IIa trial of Ad26.COV2.S in healthy adults. Participants in the trial were split at random into five groups of five each, receiving low-dose or high-dose Ad26.COV2.S once or twice, or else placebo on both occasions. Ad26.COV2.S was administered intramuscularly at a dose of 5x10^10 or 1x10^11 viral particles, either as one shot or as two shots given 56 days apart. A total of 32 samples were included in the TCR-sequenced set, comprising roughly 19 Ad26.COV2.S vaccine recipients, 5 placebo recipients and 8 SARS-CoV-2 convalescent individuals. Sequencing of the TCRbeta repertoire served to evaluate the specificity and breadth of SARS-CoV-2-reactive T cell receptors following Ad26.COV2.S vaccination. Blinding of investigators to trial group allocation was maintained during experiments and outcome assessment. Findings and caveats that apply to the study as a whole: Comparable non-spike TCR breadth was observed between vaccine and placebo recipients, consistent with only spike being contained in the vaccine. The study lacked the statistical power to compare responses across vaccine doses or regimens. After vaccination, substantial breadth of spike-specific CD8+ and CD4+ T cell responses was reported. It was noted by the authors that total T cell responses may have been underestimated by the TCR breadth and depth analyses. Ad26.COV2.S recipients had higher spike-specific TCR breadth than placebo recipients (P = 0.0014).

What this sample's treatment or condition label stands for: roughly 20 received Ad26.COV2.S at low or high dose, single or two shots; roughly 5 received placebo; per-sample allocation not given. For vaccine and placebo recipients, repertoires were sequenced using samples collected on day 63 after the first injection. In Cohort 1b, about two dozen adults aged 18-55 years were enrolled at a single site in Boston, USA, between 29 July and 7 August 2020. As a vaccine, Ad26.COV2.S was a replication-incompetent adenovirus type 26 vector that expressed a prefusion-stabilized SARS-CoV-2 spike protein derived from the original Wuhan strain. Remarks on this clone: Its antigen remains unidentified. Qualities for individual bases were not recorded, and no much larger clone is one base off.

The immunoSEQ Assay was the method used to sequence TCRbeta CDR3 regions. After extraction, genomic DNA underwent amplification by bias-controlled multiplex PCR, followed by high-throughput sequencing. The paper's data handling went like this. To quantify the absolute abundance of each unique TCRbeta CDR3 region, sequences were collapsed and filtered. Usable DNA was measured by amplifying reference genes present in all nucleated cells, and TCRbeta template counts were normalized to that usable DNA to estimate T cell fraction. Repertoire TCRs were annotated as SARS-CoV-2-specific when V gene, CDR3 amino acid sequence and J gene were exactly matched to a known reactive TCR set. MIRA supplied the reference SARS-CoV-2 TCR set, which was filtered for enrichment in COVID-19-positive ImmuneCODE repertoires so that public or cross-reactive TCRs were removed. Drawing on the MIRA antigens, annotated TCRs were analysed further at the level of specific ORF or position within ORF. Breadth was defined as the number of annotated unique rearrangements divided by the total number of unique productive rearrangements, and depth was defined as the summed frequency of the annotated unique rearrangements. Group comparisons of TCR breadth used two-sided Wilcoxon rank-sum tests. As stored in TCRdb, this immuneACCESS dataset retains in-frame rearrangements with V and J assigned. A fraction of the clones does not appear; measured against another copy, unresolved V genes explain less than half of the discrepancy, and the remainder lacks a known reason. That table furnishes V, J and clone size, whereas the DNA furnished D and trimming. This sample lists a few hundred thousand clones; about 92% were detected once. The biggest ten clones account for under 4.5% of the sample.

This clonotype was sampled from a person aged 18-65 years who received the Ad26.COV2.S COVID-19 vaccine or a placebo. The sample was peripheral blood, taken in a trial of Ad26.COV2.S vaccine versus placebo.

The DNA sequence reads TGCAGTGCTAGTGGACCTGGATTTCAAGAGACCCAGTACTTC. It encodes CSASGPGFQETQYF. This chain is built from TRBV20-1 and TRBJ2-5; the D gene lacks a confident call. The germline V gene (reference sequence) sets CDR1 to DFQATT and CDR2 to SNEGSKA. Measured from the cysteine to the phenylalanine, the CDR3 is 14 residues long. Of all the DNA, just the CDR3 is kept, 42 bases in frame from base 1. Trimming removed 3 bases from V and 2 bases from J, leaving 13 bases between the germline ends.